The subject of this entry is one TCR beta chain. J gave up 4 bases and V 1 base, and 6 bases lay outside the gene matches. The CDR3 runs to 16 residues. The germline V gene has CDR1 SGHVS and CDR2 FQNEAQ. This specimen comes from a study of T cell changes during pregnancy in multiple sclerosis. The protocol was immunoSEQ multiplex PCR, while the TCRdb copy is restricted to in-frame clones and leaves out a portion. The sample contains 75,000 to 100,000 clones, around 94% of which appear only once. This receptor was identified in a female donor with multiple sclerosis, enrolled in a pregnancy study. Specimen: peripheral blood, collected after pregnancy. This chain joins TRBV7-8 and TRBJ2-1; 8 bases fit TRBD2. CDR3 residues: CASSLGWREAYNEQFF. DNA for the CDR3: TGTGCCAGCAGCTTAGGGTGGCGGGAGGCTTACAATGAGCAGTTCTTC.